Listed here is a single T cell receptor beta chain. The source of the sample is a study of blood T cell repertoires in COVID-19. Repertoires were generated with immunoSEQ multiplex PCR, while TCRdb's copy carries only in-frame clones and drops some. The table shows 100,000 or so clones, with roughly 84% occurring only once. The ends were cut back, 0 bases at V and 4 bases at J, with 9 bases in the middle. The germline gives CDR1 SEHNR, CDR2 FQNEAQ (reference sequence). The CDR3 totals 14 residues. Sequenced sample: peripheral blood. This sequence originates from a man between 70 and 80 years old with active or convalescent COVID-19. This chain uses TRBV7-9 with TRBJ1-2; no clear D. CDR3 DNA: TGTGCCAGCAGCTTAGCGGCGGCGGGCTATGGCTACACCTTC. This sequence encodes CASSLAAAGYGYTF.